This is a list of T cell receptor beta chains from one sample in a study of blood T cells in healthy people across ages. TCRdb re-derived calls from the 5' RACE reads in MiXCR, one entry per CDR3 protein. This sample yields some 760,000 distinct CDR3 sequences, of which 20% to 25% are seen a single time; roughly a tenth belongs to the top ten. These data were also reused for a study on T cells of mothers and their children.

Input material: blood. These receptors all stem from a boy younger than 18 in good health. Each CDR3 is given with its conserved first and last residue. Fields, in order: J gene, V gene, D gene, clone size, CDR3 protein, CDR3 DNA. The D gene is left open where the match is weak. Rows give clone size only sometimes, using once, few, many, or a class for an expanded clone.

TRBJ2-5 | TRBV5-1 | - | few | CASSVAVPEETQYF | TGCGCCAGCAGCGTTGCGGTACCCGAAGAGACCCAGTACTTC
TRBJ2-2 | TRBV5-1 | - | - | CASSFDRANTGELFF | TGCGCCAGCAGCTTTGACAGAGCGAACACCGGGGAGCTGTTTTTT
TRBJ2-3 | TRBV7-2 | TRBD1 | few | CASSSGQGMDTQYF | TGTGCCAGCAGCTCGGGACAGGGGATGGATACGCAGTATTTT
TRBJ1-1 | TRBV12-3/TRBV12-4 | - | - | CASSLAGGGFSAFF | TGTGCCAGCAGTTTAGCAGGGGGGGGGTTTTCGGCTTTCTTT
TRBJ2-5 | TRBV20-1 | - | few | CSASLLALQETQYF | TGCAGTGCTAGCCTGCTAGCTCTGCAAGAGACCCAGTACTTC
TRBJ1-5 | TRBV12-3/TRBV12-4 | - | - | CASSPEVGTQQPQHF | TGTGCCAGCAGTCCCGAGGTTGGTACCCAACAGCCCCAGCATTTT
TRBJ2-5 | TRBV4-1 | - | - | CASSQDLLGGLLEETQYF | TGCGCCAGCAGCCAAGATCTTCTTGGGGGGCTGCTCGAAGAGACCCAGTACTTC
TRBJ2-1 | TRBV29-1 | TRBD1 | few | CSVEDADRVTYNEQFF | TGCAGCGTTGAAGACGCCGACAGGGTAACCTACAATGAGCAGTTCTTC
TRBJ1-5 | TRBV12-3/TRBV12-4 | - | - | CASSNGRGGNQPQHF | TGTGCCAGCAGTAACGGACGGGGGGGCAATCAGCCCCAGCATTTT
TRBJ2-2 | TRBV7-3 | TRBD2 | - | CASSLSGGMTGELFF | TGTGCCAGCAGCTTAAGCGGGGGGATGACCGGGGAGCTGTTTTTT
TRBJ2-5 | TRBV3-1 | TRBD2 | few | CASSPRVGGLAKETQYF | TGTGCCAGCAGCCCAAGAGTAGGGGGACTAGCCAAAGAGACCCAGTACTTC
TRBJ1-1 | TRBV20-1 | - | few | CSAREPTTEAFF | TGCAGTGCTAGGGAGCCGACCACTGAAGCTTTCTTT
TRBJ2-7 | TRBV7-2 | TRBD1 | - | CASSLMRLPTGGGYEQYF | TGTGCCAGCAGCTTAATGCGTCTTCCGACAGGGGGCGGCTACGAGCAGTACTTC
TRBJ2-5 | TRBV4-3 | - | - | CASSPWRGAETQYF | TGCGCCAGCAGCCCTTGGAGGGGTGCGGAGACCCAGTACTTC
TRBJ2-5 | TRBV28 | TRBD1 | - | CASNFPGQGGETQYF | TGTGCCAGCAATTTCCCGGGACAGGGGGGAGAGACCCAGTACTTC
TRBJ2-3 | TRBV7-9 | TRBD2 | - | CASSFTSGGEDTQYF | TGTGCCAGCAGCTTTACTAGCGGGGGAGAGGATACGCAGTATTTT
TRBJ1-2 | TRBV29-1 | TRBD1 | few | CSAETGSGYTF | TGCAGCGCCGAGACAGGGAGTGGCTACACCTTC
TRBJ2-7 | TRBV7-3 | TRBD1 | many | CASSRNGGQAYEQYF | TGTGCCAGCAGCCGGAATGGGGGACAGGCCTACGAGCAGTACTTC
TRBJ2-7 | TRBV29-1 | TRBD2 | - | CSVEPLAGVYEQYF | TGCAGCGTTGAACCCCTAGCGGGAGTGTACGAGCAGTACTTC
TRBJ2-1 | TRBV20-1 | TRBD2 | - | CSALSGSGNEQFF | TGCAGTGCTCTTAGCGGGTCCGGGAATGAGCAGTTCTTC
TRBJ1-2 | TRBV24-1 | - | few | CATSQGDYGYTF | TGTGCCACCAGTCAGGGCGACTATGGCTACACCTTC
TRBJ2-1 | TRBV7-9 | TRBD2 | few | CASSWSGSGEQFF | TGTGCCAGCAGCTGGAGCGGGAGTGGCGAGCAGTTCTTC
TRBJ2-5 | TRBV3-1 | - | few | CASSQDFGVGNGWETQYF | TGTGCCAGCAGCCAAGATTTCGGTGTTGGGAACGGTTGGGAGACCCAGTACTTC
TRBJ2-1 | TRBV29-1 | - | - | CSVEDRLKTYHEQFF | TGCAGCGTTGAAGATCGACTAAAGACGTACCATGAGCAGTTCTTC
TRBJ2-3 | TRBV20-1 | - | - | CSARVPKTSTDTQYF | TGCAGTGCTAGAGTTCCGAAGACTAGCACAGATACGCAGTATTTT
TRBJ2-1 | TRBV13 | - | few | CASNGEGGNEQFF | TGTGCCAGCAACGGCGAAGGGGGAAATGAGCAGTTCTTC